The 4 T cell receptor beta chains in this list originate from one sample, sequenced in a study of blood T cell repertoires in COVID-19. Sequencing used immunoSEQ multiplex PCR; TCRdb keeps in-frame clones, though not all of them. The data show some 96,000 clones, 85% seen once. The sequenced sample was peripheral blood. These receptors were collected from a man aged 45 to 65 with active or convalescent COVID-19.

The V gene is TRBV11-2, the J gene TRBJ2-5; TRBD2 agrees at 8 bases. This CDR3 comprises 14 residues. The junction had 6 bases not matched to a gene; V was cut back by 5 bases and J by 4 bases. Germline CDR1 SGHAT, CDR2 FQNNGV. The CDR3 DNA reads TGTGCCAGCAGCCCAGGGACTAGAGGAGAGACCCAGTACTTC. It yields the protein CASSPGTRGETQYF.

The chain links TRBV19 to TRBJ2-7; 8 bases are shared with TRBD2. The CDR3 sequence is 17 residues long. Germline lookup yields CDR1 LNHDA and CDR2 SQIVND (reference sequence). V trimming: 1 base; J trimming: 2 bases; junction bases outside the gene matches: 10. The CDR3 loop is CASSIVPTGRVTYEQYF. Here the CDR3 DNA reads TGTGCCAGTAGTATAGTCCCTACCGGGAGGGTTACCTACGAGCAGTACTTC.

J is TRBJ2-7 and V is TRBV5-1, with D possibly TRBD2 on 5 matching bases. Germline V gene lookup returns CDR1 SGHRS and CDR2 YFSETQ. This CDR3 has 14 residues. Trimming took off 7 bases at V and 2 bases at J, with 16 bases between the two ends. CDR3 protein: CASRFGGIAYEQYF. In DNA form, the CDR3 reads TGCGCCAGCCGATTCGGAGGAATCGCCTACGAGCAGTACTTC.

The chain recombines TRBV29-1 with TRBJ2-5; 7 nucleotides align to TRBD1. Trimming cost V 6 bases and J 5 bases; bases outside gene matches: 9. Germline V lookup: CDR1 SQVTM, CDR2 ANQGSEA. This CDR3 region has 13 residues. The CDR3 bases are TGCAGCGTCCCTGAAGGGGGCTCGGAGACCCAGTACTTC. It translates to CSVPEGGSETQYF.